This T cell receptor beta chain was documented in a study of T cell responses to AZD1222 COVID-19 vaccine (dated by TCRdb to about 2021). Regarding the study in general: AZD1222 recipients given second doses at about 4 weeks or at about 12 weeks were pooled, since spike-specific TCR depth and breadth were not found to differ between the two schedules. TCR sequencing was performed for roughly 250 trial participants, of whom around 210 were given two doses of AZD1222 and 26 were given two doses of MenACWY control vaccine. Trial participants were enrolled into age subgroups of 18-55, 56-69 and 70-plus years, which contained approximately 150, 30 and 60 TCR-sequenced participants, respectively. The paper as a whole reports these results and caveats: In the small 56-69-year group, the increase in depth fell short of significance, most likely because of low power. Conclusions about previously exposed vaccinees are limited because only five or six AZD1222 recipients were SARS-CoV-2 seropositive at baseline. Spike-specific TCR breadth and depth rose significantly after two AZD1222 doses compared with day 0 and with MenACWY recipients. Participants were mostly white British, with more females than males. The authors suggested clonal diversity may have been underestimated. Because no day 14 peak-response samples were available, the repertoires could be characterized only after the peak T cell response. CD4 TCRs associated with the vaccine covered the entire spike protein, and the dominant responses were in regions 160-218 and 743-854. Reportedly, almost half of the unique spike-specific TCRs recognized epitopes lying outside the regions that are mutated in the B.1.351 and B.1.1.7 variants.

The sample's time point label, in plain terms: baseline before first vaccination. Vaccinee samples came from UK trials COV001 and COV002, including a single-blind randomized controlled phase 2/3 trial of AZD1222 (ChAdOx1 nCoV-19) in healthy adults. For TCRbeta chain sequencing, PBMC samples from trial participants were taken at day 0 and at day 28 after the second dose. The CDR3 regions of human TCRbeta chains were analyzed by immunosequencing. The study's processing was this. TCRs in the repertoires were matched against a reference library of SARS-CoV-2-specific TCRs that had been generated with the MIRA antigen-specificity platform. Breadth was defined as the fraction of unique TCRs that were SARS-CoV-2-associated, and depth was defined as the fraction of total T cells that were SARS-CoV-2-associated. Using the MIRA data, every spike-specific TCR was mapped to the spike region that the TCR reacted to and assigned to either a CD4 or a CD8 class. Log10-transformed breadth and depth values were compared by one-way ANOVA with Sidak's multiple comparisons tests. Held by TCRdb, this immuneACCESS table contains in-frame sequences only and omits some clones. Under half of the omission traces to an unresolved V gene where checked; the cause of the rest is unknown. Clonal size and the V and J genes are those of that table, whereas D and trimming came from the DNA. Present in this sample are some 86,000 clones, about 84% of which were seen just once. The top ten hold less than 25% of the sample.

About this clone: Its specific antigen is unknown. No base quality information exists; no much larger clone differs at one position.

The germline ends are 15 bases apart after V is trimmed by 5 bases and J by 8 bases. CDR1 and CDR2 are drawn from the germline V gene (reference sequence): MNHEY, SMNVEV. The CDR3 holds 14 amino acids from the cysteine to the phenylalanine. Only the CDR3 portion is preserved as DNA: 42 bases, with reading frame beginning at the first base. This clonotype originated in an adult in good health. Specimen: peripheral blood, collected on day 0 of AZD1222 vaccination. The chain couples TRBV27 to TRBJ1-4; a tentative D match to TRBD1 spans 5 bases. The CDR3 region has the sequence CASSPRGGGEKLFF. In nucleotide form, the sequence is TGTGCCAGCAGTCCCCGGGGCGGCGGGGAAAAACTGTTTTTT.